A single sample is the source of the 5 T cell receptor beta chains below, sequenced in a study of T cell responses to AZD1222 COVID-19 vaccine. The assay was immunoSEQ multiplex PCR, and TCRdb's table has in-frame clones only and misses some. Of more than 140,000 clones listed, around 90% are singletons. This specimen was peripheral blood, taken on day 0 of AZD1222 vaccination. These receptor sequences come from an adult in good health.

This chain connects TRBV5-6 to TRBJ1-6; the D gene is possibly TRBD1 (5 bases). V shed 0 bases and J shed 6 bases, with 13 bases lying between them. Germline V lookup: CDR1 SGHDT, CDR2 YYEEEE. There are 16 residues in the CDR3. As DNA, the CDR3 is TGTGCCAGCAGCTTGGGCAGGGTCAGCCTTAATTCACCCCTCCACTTT. This encodes CASSLGRVSLNSPLHF.

V and J are TRBV4-1 and TRBJ2-7, with D possibly matching TRBD2 (7 bases). The CDR3 loop spans 15 amino acids. From germline, CDR1 is MGHRA and CDR2 YSYEKL. The V and J ends lost 3 bases and 6 bases respectively, with 18 bases between them. CDR3 bases: TGCGCCAGCAGCCAGAGGGGGGGATTGGGGTTCGAGCAGTACTTC. Encoded protein: CASSQRGGLGFEQYF.

The rearrangement links TRBV5-5 to TRBJ2-7; no firm D call. CDR1 is SGHKS, CDR2 YYEKEE, per germline (reference sequence). Trimming shortened V by 5 bases and J by 3 bases, and 9 bases separated the two germline ends. The length of the CDR3 is 12 residues. CDR3 in amino acids: CASSYDRYEQYF. CDR3 sequence (DNA): TGTGCCAGCAGTTATGATCGCTACGAGCAGTACTTC.

The rearrangement uses TRBV29-1 and TRBJ2-1; the match to TRBD2 covers 7 bases. Germline assignment: CDR1 SQVTM and CDR2 ANQGSEA. V gave up 4 bases and J gave up 1 base; unmatched junction bases: 1. The CDR3 totals 13 residues. The CDR3 bases are TGCAGCGTTGGGGAGGGGTCCTACAATGAGCAGTTCTTC. Protein: CSVGEGSYNEQFF.

The V call is TRBV7-2, the J call TRBJ2-3; D possibly corresponds to TRBD2 (7 bases). The ends were cut back, 8 bases at V and 2 bases at J, with 14 bases in the middle. CDR1 SGHTA and CDR2 FQGNSA come from the germline V gene. The length of the CDR3 is 14 residues. The CDR3 nucleotides are TGTGCCAGCGGGAGGGCAGGGGACACAGATACGCAGTATTTT. Its translation: CASGRAGDTDTQYF.